Listed here are 5 T cell receptor beta chains from one sample, sequenced in a study of vaccination and CD4 T cells after COVID-19 (dated 2022 in TCRdb). What these receptors recognize is not known. The label giving this sample's treatment or condition can be read as: roughly 11-day PBMC culture with coronavirus spike peptide pools or control peptides (ViraFEST assay). Receptors were amplified or captured by PCR. TCRdb names Illumina iSeq 100 as the instrument used. At the Johns Hopkins FTIC core, DNA from the cultured CD4+ T cells underwent TCR sequencing with the Oncomine TCR Beta short-read assay. Through fastp at Q25 and MiXCR, TCRdb rebuilt clones from the public reads, retaining in-frame beta chains. Rows with a matching CDR3 protein are joined into one entry that keeps the most common DNA and genes. Recorded for this sample are about 17,000 distinct CDR3 sequences; approximately 48% of them occurred a single time. Around 5.3% of the sample belongs to the ten largest clones.

The sample in question was CD4+ T cells from blood, cultured in vitro, obtained before SARS-CoV-2 vaccination. The receptors derive from a human donor who had recovered from COVID-19.

This clonotype appeared a few times. This chain joins TRBV7-8 and TRBJ1-2; D uncertain. The length of the CDR3 is 14 residues. The germline V gene encodes CDR1 SGHVS and CDR2 FQNEAQ. Deletions cut 2 bases from V and 4 bases from J, with 11 bases between. The CDR3 DNA reads TGTGCCAGCAGCTTATCCCGGAGCCCCTATGGCTACACCTTC. Its protein is CASSLSRSPYGYTF.

This clonotype has only a few counts. This chain joins TRBV6-1 and TRBJ1-6; a weak D match, TRBD1 (5 bases). The ends were cut back, 3 bases at V and 7 bases at J, with 10 bases in the middle. The CDR3 spans 14 residues. Germline V lookup: CDR1 MNHNS, CDR2 SASEGT. The CDR3 region is CASSEGRENSPLHF. CDR3 nucleotide sequence: TGTGCCAGCAGTGAGGGACGGGAAAATTCACCCCTCCACTTT.

CDR3 sequence: CASSLAQGAGGYTF. CDR3 DNA: TGTGCCAGCAGCTTAGCTCAGGGGGCGGGTGGCTACACCTTC. The chain uses TRBV11-2 and TRBJ1-2; 8 bases are a match to TRBD1. The length of the CDR3 is 14 residues. Trimming at V came to 1 base and at J to 7 bases, leaving 5 bases not matched to a gene. The germline V gene encodes CDR1 SGHAT and CDR2 FQNNGV.

This clonotype has more than one count but fewer than ten. The rearrangement links TRBV27 to TRBJ2-3; D ambiguous. Germline CDR1 MNHEY, CDR2 SMNVEV (reference sequence). V shed 3 bases and J shed 7 bases, with 14 bases lying between them. The length of the CDR3 is 14 residues. CDR3 coding DNA: TGTGCCAGCAGTTTTACTACCCAATCTCATACGCAGTATTTT. This encodes CASSFTTQSHTQYF.

This sequence joins TRBV27 and TRBJ2-1; TRBD2 aligns across 12 bases. This CDR3 is 16 amino acids long. The germline gives CDR1 MNHEY, CDR2 SMNVEV (reference sequence). Trimming at V came to 6 bases and at J to 2 bases, leaving 5 bases not matched to a gene. The CDR3 bases are TGTGCCAGCAGGCATTCTAGCGGGAGGGCCTACAATGAGCAGTTCTTC. As protein: CASRHSSGRAYNEQFF.